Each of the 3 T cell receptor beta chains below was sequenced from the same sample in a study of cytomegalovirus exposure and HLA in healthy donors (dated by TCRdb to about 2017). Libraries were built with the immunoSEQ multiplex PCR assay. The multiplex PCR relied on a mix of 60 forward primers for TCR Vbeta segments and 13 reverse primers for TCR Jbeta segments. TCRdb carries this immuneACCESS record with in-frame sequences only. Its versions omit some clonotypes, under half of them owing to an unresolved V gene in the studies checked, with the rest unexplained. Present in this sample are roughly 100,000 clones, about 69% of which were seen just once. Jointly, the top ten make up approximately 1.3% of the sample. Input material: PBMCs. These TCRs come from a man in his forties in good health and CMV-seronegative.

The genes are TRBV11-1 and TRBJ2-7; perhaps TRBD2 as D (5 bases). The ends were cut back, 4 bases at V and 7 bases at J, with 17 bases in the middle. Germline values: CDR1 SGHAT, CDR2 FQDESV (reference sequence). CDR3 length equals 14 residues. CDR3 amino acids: CASSSEALGIEQYF. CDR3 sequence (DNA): TGTGCCAGCAGCTCCGAAGCCCTCGGGATTGAGCAGTACTTC.

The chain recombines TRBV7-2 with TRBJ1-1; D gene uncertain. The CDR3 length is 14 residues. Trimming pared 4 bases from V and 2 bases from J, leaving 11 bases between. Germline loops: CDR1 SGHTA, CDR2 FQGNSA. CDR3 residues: CASSSQPLNTEAFF. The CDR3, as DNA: TGTGCCAGCAGCTCACAACCGTTAAACACTGAAGCTTTCTTT.

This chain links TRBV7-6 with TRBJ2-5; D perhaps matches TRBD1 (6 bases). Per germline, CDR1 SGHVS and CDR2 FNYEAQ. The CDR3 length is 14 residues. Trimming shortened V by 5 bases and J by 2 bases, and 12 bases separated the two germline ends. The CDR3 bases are TGTGCCAGCAGCGGACGGACAGCACAAGAGACCCAGTACTTC. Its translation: CASSGRTAQETQYF.